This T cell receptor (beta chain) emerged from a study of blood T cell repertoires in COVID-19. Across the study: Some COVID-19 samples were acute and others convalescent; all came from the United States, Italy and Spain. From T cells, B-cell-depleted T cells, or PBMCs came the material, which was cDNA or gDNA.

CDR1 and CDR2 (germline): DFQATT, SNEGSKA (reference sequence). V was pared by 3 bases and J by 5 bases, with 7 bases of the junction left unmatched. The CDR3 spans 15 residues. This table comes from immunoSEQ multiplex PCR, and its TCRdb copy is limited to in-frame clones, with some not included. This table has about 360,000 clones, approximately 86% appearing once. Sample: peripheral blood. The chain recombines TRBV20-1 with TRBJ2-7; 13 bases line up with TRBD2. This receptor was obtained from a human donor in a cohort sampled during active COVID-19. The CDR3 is CSASAGLAGVDEQYF. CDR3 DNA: TGCAGTGCTAGTGCAGGACTAGCGGGAGTGGACGAGCAGTACTTC.